This T cell receptor beta chain is from a study of blood T cell repertoires in COVID-19. The wider study: COVID-19 samples collected from the United States, Italy and Spain covered acute and convalescent phases. T cells, B-cell-depleted T cells, or PBMCs supplied cDNA or gDNA.

As originally analysed: Quantification of nucleated cells was approximated via reference gene primer amplification. TCRdb keeps only in-frame clones here, not all; method: immunoSEQ multiplex PCR. The V and J calls and clone size come from that table; D and trimming were worked out from the DNA. The repertoire holds over 100,000 clones, with 86% as singletons. The CDR3 runs to 14 residues. V lost 7 bases and J 3 bases, leaving 12 bases between the germline ends. Germline V gene lookup returns CDR1 MNHEY and CDR2 SVGAGI. While infection was still active, Seattle patients were enrolled and then followed longitudinally.

The V call is TRBV6-5, the J call TRBJ2-2; D call uncertain. The source of this sequence is a woman aged 65 to 85 with COVID-19, enrolled during active disease. Sequences were obtained from peripheral blood. This CDR3 is CASNGRRYTGELFF. CDR3 nucleotide sequence: TGTGCCAGCAATGGCAGGCGTTACACCGGGGAGCTGTTTTTT.